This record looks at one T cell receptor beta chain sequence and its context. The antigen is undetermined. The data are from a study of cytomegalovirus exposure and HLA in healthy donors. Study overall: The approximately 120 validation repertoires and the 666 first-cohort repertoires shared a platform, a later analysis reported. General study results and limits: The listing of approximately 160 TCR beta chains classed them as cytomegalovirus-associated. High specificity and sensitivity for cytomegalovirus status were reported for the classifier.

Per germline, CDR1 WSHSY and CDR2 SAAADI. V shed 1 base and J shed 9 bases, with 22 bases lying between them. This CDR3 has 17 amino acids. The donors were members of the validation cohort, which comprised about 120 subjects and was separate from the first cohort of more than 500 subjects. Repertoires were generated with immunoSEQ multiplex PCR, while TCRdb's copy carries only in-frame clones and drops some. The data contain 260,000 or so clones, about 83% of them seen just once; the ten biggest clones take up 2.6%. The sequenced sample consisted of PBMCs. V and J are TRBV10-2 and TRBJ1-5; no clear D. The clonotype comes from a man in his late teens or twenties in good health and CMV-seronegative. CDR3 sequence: CASSEYRVVGDKPPQHF. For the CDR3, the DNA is TGCGCCAGCAGTGAGTATCGTGTGGTCGGAGATAAGCCGCCCCAGCATTTT.